This note documents a single TCR beta chain sequence. The source of the sample is a study of blood T cell repertoires in COVID-19. Clones were read by immunoSEQ multiplex PCR, and TCRdb kept only the in-frame ones, dropping some. Of roughly 260,000 clones listed, approximately 89% are singletons. The CDR3 totals 12 residues. The V gene lost 1 base and the J gene lost 7 bases, with 8 bases spanning the gap. Per germline, CDR1 LGHDT and CDR2 YNNKEL (reference sequence). The sequenced sample was peripheral blood. The chain joins TRBV3-1 (or the pseudogene TRBV3-2) to TRBJ2-7; D is uncertain. This clonotype was obtained from a woman between 50 and 59 years old with acute or convalescent COVID-19. CDR3 nucleotide sequence: TGTGCCAGCAGCCAAGGGCAGGTAGAGCAGTACTTC. Translated, it gives CASSQGQVEQYF.